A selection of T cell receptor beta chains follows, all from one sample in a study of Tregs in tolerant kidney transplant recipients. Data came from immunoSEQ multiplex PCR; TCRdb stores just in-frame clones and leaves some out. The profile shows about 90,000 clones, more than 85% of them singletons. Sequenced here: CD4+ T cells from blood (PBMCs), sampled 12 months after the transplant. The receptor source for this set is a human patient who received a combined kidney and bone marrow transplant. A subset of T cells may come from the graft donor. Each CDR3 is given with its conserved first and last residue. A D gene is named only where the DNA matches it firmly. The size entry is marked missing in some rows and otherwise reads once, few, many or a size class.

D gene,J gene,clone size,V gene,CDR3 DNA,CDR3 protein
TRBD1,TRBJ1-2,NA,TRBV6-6,TGTGCCAGCACCGGACAGGGGGGGAGAAGTGGCTACACCTTC,CASTGQGGRSGYTF
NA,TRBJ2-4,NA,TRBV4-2,TGTGCCAGCAGCCCGCTCAAGACGGAGAGCTTCGGAAACATTCAGTACTTC,CASSPLKTESFGNIQYF
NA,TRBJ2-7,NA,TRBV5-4,TGTGCCAGCAGCTTGCGGGACTTTGACTACGAGCAGTACTTC,CASSLRDFDYEQYF
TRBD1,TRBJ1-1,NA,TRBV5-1,TGCGCCAGCAGCTCCGGACAGGGTGGCACTGAAGCTTTCTTT,CASSSGQGGTEAFF
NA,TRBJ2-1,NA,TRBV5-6,TGTGCCAGCAGCTTGGCAGGATCCGTTAGCTCCTACAATGAGCAGTTCTTC,CASSLAGSVSSYNEQFF
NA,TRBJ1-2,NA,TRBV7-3,TGTGCCAGCAGCTCCGGGGGGCTTGGCTATGGCTACACCTTC,CASSSGGLGYGYTF
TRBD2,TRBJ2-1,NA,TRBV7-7,TGTGCCAGCAGCCCCACTAGCGGGGGCTACAATGAGCAGTTCTTC,CASSPTSGGYNEQFF
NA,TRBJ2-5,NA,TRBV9,TGTGCCAGCAGCGTAGGTGGGGCTGGAGAGACCCAGTACTTC,CASSVGGAGETQYF
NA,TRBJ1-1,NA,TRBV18,TGTGCCAGCTCATCATCCCTCGGGGGATTTTGGGACACTGAAGCTTTCTTT,CASSSSLGGFWDTEAFF
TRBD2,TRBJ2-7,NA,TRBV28,TGTGCCAGCAGTGGTAGCGGGGTTCAAAGCGAGCAGTACTTC,CASSGSGVQSEQYF
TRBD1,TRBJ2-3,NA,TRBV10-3,TGTGCCACCCTCGCGAGGACAGGGGAGCCAGATACGCAGTATTTT,CATLARTGEPDTQYF
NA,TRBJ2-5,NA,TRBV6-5,TGTGCCAGCAGTGTGGGCCCAAAAGGGACCCAGTACTTC,CASSVGPKGTQYF
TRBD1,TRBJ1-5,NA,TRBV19,TGTGCCAGCGGACAGGTTAGCAATCAGCCCCAGCATTTT,CASGQVSNQPQHF
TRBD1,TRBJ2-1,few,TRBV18,TGTGCCAGCTCAGAGGGGACAGGGGGCGATGAGCAGTTCTTC,CASSEGTGGDEQFF
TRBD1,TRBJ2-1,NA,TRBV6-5,TGTGCCAGCAGGAGGACAGGGACTCTTGAGCAGTTCTTC,CASRRTGTLEQFF